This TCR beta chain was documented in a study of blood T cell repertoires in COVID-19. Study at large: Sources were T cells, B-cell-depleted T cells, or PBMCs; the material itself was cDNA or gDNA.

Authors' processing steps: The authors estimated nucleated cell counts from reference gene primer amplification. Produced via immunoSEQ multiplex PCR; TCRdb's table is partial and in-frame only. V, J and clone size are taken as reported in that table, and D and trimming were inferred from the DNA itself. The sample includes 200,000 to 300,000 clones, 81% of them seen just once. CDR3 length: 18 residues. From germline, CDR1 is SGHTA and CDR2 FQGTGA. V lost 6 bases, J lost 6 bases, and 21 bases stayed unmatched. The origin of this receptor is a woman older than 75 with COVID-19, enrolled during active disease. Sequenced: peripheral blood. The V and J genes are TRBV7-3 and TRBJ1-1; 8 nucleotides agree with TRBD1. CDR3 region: CASSYLRQGSRGRAEAFF. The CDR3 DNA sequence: TGTGCCAGCAGTTATCTTCGACAGGGGAGCCGGGGGCGCGCTGAAGCTTTCTTT.